This passage covers 5 T cell receptor beta chains from one sample sequenced in a study of T cell responses to AZD1222 COVID-19 vaccine. Produced via immunoSEQ multiplex PCR; TCRdb's table is partial and in-frame only. The table has 210,000 or so clones, about 93% seen once; the top ten hold 1%. This specimen consisted of peripheral blood, obtained on day 0 of MenACWY control vaccination. The receptor source for this set is an adult in good health.

The chain couples TRBV10-3 to TRBJ2-7; D might be TRBD1 (5 bases). V was pared by 6 bases and J by 0 bases, with 12 bases between. CDR3 size: 14 residues. CDR1 is ENHRY and CDR2 is SYGVKD in the germline V gene. The CDR3 loop reads CAIRDSSSSYEQYF. CDR3 sequence (DNA): TGTGCCATCAGAGACAGTTCAAGCTCCTACGAGCAGTACTTC.

The gene calls are TRBV30 and TRBJ2-5; the match to TRBD1 covers 7 bases. Germline V gives CDR1 GTSNPN, CDR2 SVGIG (reference sequence). J lost 3 bases, V lost 0 bases, and 4 bases had no gene match. The CDR3 is 14 residues long. DNA for the CDR3: TGTGCCTGGAGTGTCTGGCAGGGGGAAGAGACCCAGTACTTC. Encoded protein: CAWSVWQGEETQYF.

On this clone: The sample holds other DNA sequences that translate to the same CDR3. The rearrangement joins TRBV18 to TRBJ1-6, with 7 positions matching TRBD1. The germline CDR1 and CDR2 sequences are KGHSH and LQKENI. The CDR3 has 14 amino acids. V lost 4 bases to trimming and J lost 5 bases; unmatched junction nucleotides: 2. This CDR3 is CASSRDRDNSPLHF. CDR3 nucleotide sequence: TGTGCCAGCTCACGGGACAGAGATAATTCACCCCTCCACTTT.

The chain links TRBV6-5 to TRBJ1-1, with D unresolved. This CDR3 is built from 15 residues. Germline lookup yields CDR1 MNHEY and CDR2 SVGAGI. Trimming took 0 bases from V and 1 from J, leaving 9 bases between them. CDR3 coding DNA: TGTGCCAGCAGTTACTCAGGGCCCCCGAACACTGAAGCTTTCTTT. It specifies CASSYSGPPNTEAFF.

This chain joins TRBV9 and TRBJ2-7; the D gene could be TRBD1 or TRBD2 (5 bases each). The CDR3 contains 14 residues. Germline CDR1 SGDLS, CDR2 YYNGEE. V shed 2 bases and J shed 0 bases, with 9 bases lying between them. Here the CDR3 DNA reads TGTGCCAGCAGCGTGGGACGGTTCTCCTACGAGCAGTACTTC. It specifies CASSVGRFSYEQYF. The complete variable domain, with remaining parts taken from reference TRBV9 and TRBJ2-7, reads DSGVTQTPKHLITATGQRVTLRCSPRSGDLSVYWYQQSLDQGLQFLIQYYNGEERAKGNILERFSAQQFPDLHSELNLSSLELGDSALYFCASSVGRFSYEQYFGPGTRLTVT.